This T cell receptor beta chain was recovered during a study of radiotherapy plus CTLA-4 blockade in lung cancer. Whole-study context: Across the patients, objective responses occurred in under 20%, and disease control in roughly 30%. Points from the study as a whole: Once radiotherapy plus ipilimumab had been given, TCR clones derived from tumor expanded in blood. How blood T cell clones changed early, along with interferon-beta, reportedly forecast response best.

Patients with chemo-refractory metastatic non-small-cell lung cancer received focal radiation plus CTLA-4 blockade with ipilimumab. Clones were read by immunoSEQ multiplex PCR, and TCRdb kept only the in-frame ones, dropping some. The top ten hold just over 0.8% of the sample, which has fewer than 100,000 clones, roughly 87% seen once. Looked up from germline, CDR1 is SGHDN and CDR2 is FVKESK. The CDR3 totals 14 residues. Trimming pared 2 bases from V and 10 bases from J, leaving 17 bases between. As for this clone: Its antigen is not known.

The sample here was peripheral blood, taken from a patient treated with radiotherapy plus ipilimumab. The chain is built from TRBV14 and TRBJ1-1; D uncertain. The sequence was collected from a human donor with non-small cell lung cancer who had stable disease on radiotherapy plus ipilimumab. For the CDR3, the DNA is TGTGCCAGCAGCCAAAAAGCCGTACCCCTAGGAGCTTTCTTT. It yields the protein CASSQKAVPLGAFF.